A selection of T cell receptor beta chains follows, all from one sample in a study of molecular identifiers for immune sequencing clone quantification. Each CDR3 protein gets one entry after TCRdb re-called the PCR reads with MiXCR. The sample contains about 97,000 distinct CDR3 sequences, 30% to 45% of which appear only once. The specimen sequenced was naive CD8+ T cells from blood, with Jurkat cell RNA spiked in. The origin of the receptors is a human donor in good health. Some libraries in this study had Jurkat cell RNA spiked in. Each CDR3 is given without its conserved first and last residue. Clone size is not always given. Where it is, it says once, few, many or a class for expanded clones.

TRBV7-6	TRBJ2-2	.	ASSSGVFPGELL
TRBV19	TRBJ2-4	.	ASSIEQGLTKNIQY
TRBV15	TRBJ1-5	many	ATSGDRGQPQH
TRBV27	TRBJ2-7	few	ASSVSRGALSYEQY
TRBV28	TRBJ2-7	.	ASSLASGTYEQY
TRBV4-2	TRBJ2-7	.	ASNKGHGYEQY
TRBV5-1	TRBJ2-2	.	ASSRRLAGVSIANTGELF
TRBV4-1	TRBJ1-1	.	ASSQVDRAEAF
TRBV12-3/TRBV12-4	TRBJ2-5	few	ASSSTGDQETQY
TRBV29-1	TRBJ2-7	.	SVEVTSGTFEQY
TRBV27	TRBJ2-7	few	ALGREQY
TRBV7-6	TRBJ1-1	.	ASSGGGRGSEAF
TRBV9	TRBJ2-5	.	ASSVGRGDETQY
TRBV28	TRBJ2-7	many	ASSFNREQY
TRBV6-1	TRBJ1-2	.	ASSVGGSNYGYT
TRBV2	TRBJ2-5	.	ANRGLRETQY
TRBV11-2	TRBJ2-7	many	ASSFVGHGYEQY
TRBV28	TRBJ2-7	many	ASKIRSRSYEQY
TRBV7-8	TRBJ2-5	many	ASSLEPSGQETQY
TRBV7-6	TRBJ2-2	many	ASSSWMTNTGELF
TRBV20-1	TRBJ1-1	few	SASPFLPSTEAF
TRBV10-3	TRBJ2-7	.	AIRDLLAGVSYEQY
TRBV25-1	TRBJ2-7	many	ATLGPGTNGLFYEQY
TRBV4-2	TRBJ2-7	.	VSSQDGSREQY